The rows below give T cell receptor beta chains drawn from one sample of a study of T cell repertoires in cytomegalovirus infection. No antigen has been assigned to these receptors. TCRdb re-called the reads with MiXCR, one entry per CDR3 protein. The table lists about 900,000 distinct CDR3 sequences, roughly 30% of them singletons, with around 15% in the top ten. The sample in question was cultured CD8+ T cells from PBMCs, obtained from culture after CMV antigen stimulation. These receptors all stem from a human donor in good health (CMV status not recorded). Some clones in this sample may be carry-over from other donors' samples. The CDR3 runs from the conserved cysteine through the conserved F or W. Fields, in order: CDR3 DNA, CDR3 protein, J gene, V gene, D gene, clone size. A D gene is named only where the DNA matches it firmly. Only part of the rows carry a size: once, few, many, or a class if the clone is expanded.

cdr3_nt: TGTGCCAGCAGCTTTCAGACTCTAATCTCTGAAGCTTTCTTT
cdr3_aa: CASSFQTLISEAFF
j_call: TRBJ1-1
v_call: TRBV7-2
d_call: -
clone_size: -

cdr3_nt: TGTGCTAGCGTATCGTACACTGAAGCTTTCTTT
cdr3_aa: CASVSYTEAFF
j_call: TRBJ1-1
v_call: TRBV12-5
d_call: -
clone_size: few

cdr3_nt: TGTGCCATCAGTGACCAAAACCCCGACGAGCAGTACTTC
cdr3_aa: CAISDQNPDEQYF
j_call: TRBJ2-7
v_call: TRBV10-3
d_call: -
clone_size: -

cdr3_nt: TGTGCCAGCAGTCATTTGCCATCCATGACATATGGCTACACCTTC
cdr3_aa: CASSHLPSMTYGYTF
j_call: TRBJ1-2
v_call: TRBV2
d_call: -
clone_size: -

cdr3_nt: TGTGCCAGCAGTGGTCGACAGCAAATCAACTATGGCTACACCTTC
cdr3_aa: CASSGRQQINYGYTF
j_call: TRBJ1-2
v_call: TRBV2
d_call: -
clone_size: -

cdr3_nt: TGTGCCATCAGACGCCGGGACAGGGGAGCGATCGGGAACACCGGGGAGCTGTTTTTT
cdr3_aa: CAIRRRDRGAIGNTGELFF
j_call: TRBJ2-2
v_call: TRBV10-3
d_call: TRBD1
clone_size: few

cdr3_nt: TGTGCCAGCTACGGACAGGGAGGGCAAGAGACCCAGTACTTC
cdr3_aa: CASYGQGGQETQYF
j_call: TRBJ2-5
v_call: TRBV7-2
d_call: -
clone_size: many

cdr3_nt: TGTGCCAGCAGTTCCCCCCTCCTGATGACGTATGGCTACACCTTC
cdr3_aa: CASSSPLLMTYGYTF
j_call: TRBJ1-2
v_call: TRBV12-3/TRBV12-4
d_call: -
clone_size: -

cdr3_nt: TGCGCCAGCAGTCGGAAAATTCGTGCACCCCTCTATGGCTACACCTTC
cdr3_aa: CASSRKIRAPLYGYTF
j_call: TRBJ1-2
v_call: TRBV23-1
d_call: -
clone_size: -

cdr3_nt: TGTGCCAGCAGTTCCATGGGAGGGGAAGAGACCCAGTACTTC
cdr3_aa: CASSSMGGEETQYF
j_call: TRBJ2-5
v_call: TRBV12-3/TRBV12-4
d_call: TRBD2
clone_size: few

cdr3_nt: TGTGCCAGCAGCGATACCGGGACGGCGAATTCACCCCTCCACTTT
cdr3_aa: CASSDTGTANSPLHF
j_call: TRBJ1-6
v_call: TRBV5-6
d_call: -
clone_size: -

cdr3_nt: TGTGCCAGCAGCTTAGGGAGTGGGGATGAGCAGTTCTTC
cdr3_aa: CASSLGSGDEQFF
j_call: TRBJ2-1
v_call: TRBV7-9
d_call: -
clone_size: many

cdr3_nt: TGTGCCAGCAGCTTACCGGGACAGGGCACAGATACGCAGTATTTT
cdr3_aa: CASSLPGQGTDTQYF
j_call: TRBJ2-3
v_call: TRBV7-2
d_call: TRBD1
clone_size: many

cdr3_nt: TGTGCCAGCAGCCCGGGACTAGCGGGGACTTTAAGCTCCTACGAGCAGTACTTC
cdr3_aa: CASSPGLAGTLSSYEQYF
j_call: TRBJ2-7
v_call: TRBV6-6
d_call: TRBD2
clone_size: -

cdr3_nt: TGTGCCAGTAATCACAGGTCAAATCAGCCCCAGCATTTT
cdr3_aa: CASNHRSNQPQHF
j_call: TRBJ1-5
v_call: TRBV19
d_call: -
clone_size: -

cdr3_nt: TGTGCCAGCAGCTTGGCAGCCCGACGCTATGGCTACACCTTC
cdr3_aa: CASSLAARRYGYTF
j_call: TRBJ1-2
v_call: TRBV5-6
d_call: -
clone_size: few

cdr3_nt: TGTGCCAGCAGCGTCCCCTTTAGCGGGGGGGCTAATGAGCAGTTCTTC
cdr3_aa: CASSVPFSGGANEQFF
j_call: TRBJ2-1
v_call: TRBV9
d_call: TRBD2
clone_size: -

cdr3_nt: TGTGCCAGCAGCGTAGACGGACAGGGAGTAACTGAAGCTTTCTTT
cdr3_aa: CASSVDGQGVTEAFF
j_call: TRBJ1-1
v_call: TRBV9
d_call: TRBD1
clone_size: -